This TCR beta chain was observed in a study of blood T cell repertoires in COVID-19. Study-wide context: Researchers got acute and convalescent COVID-19 samples from the United States, Italy and Spain. T cells, B-cell-depleted T cells, or PBMCs provided the cDNA or gDNA that served as material.

The Seattle patients, enrolled during active infection, were followed longitudinally. Original data processing: By means of reference gene primer amplification, nucleated cell counts were estimated. TCRdb keeps only in-frame clones here, not all; method: immunoSEQ multiplex PCR. That table supplies the V and J calls and clone size; D and trimming were determined from the DNA. The sample records about 440,000 clones, more than 70% being singletons. CDR1 and CDR2 from the germline V gene are MNHEY and SMNVEV (reference sequence). Trimming left V 6 bases short and J 8 bases short, with 16 bases between. This CDR3 contains 13 residues.

The sequenced sample was peripheral blood. The chain couples TRBV27 to TRBJ1-2; a possible D gene is TRBD1 (6 bases). This clonotype was obtained from a woman in her fifties or sixties with COVID-19, enrolled during active disease. In DNA form, the CDR3 reads TGTGCCAGCAGCCCCGACAGGTCGGGAGGCTACACCTTC. This translates into CASSPDRSGGYTF.